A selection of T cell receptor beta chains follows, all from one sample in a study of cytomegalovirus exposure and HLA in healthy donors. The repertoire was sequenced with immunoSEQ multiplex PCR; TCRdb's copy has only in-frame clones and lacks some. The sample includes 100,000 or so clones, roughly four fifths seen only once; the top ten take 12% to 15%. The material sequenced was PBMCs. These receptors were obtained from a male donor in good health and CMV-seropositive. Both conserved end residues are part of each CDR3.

CASRPQDRGNSPLHF | TRBV6-6
CASSVGAANRQETQYF | TRBV9
CASSSRQGGDYGYTF | TRBV7-9
CASSIASGGNTEAFF | TRBV19
CASSLGGRREPQHF | TRBV5-6
CASSPTGTSGDPYEQYF | TRBV9
CASSRQGVPHEQYF | TRBV5-6
CASSFYPDRSEAFF | TRBV7-9
CATSRGQGQMNTEAFF | TRBV15
CASSFSGGGTQYF | TRBV7-3